Listed here are 4 T cell receptor beta chains from one sample, sequenced in a study of somatic mutations in cytotoxic T cells in rheumatoid arthritis. Clones were read by immunoSEQ multiplex PCR, and TCRdb kept only the in-frame ones, dropping some. The sample shows more than 12,000 clones, 75% to 95% of them seen only once. Sequencing used CD4+ T cells sorted from blood. All receptors come from a man aged 65 to 79 with rheumatoid arthritis.

V is TRBV28 and J is TRBJ2-3; the D is unclear. The V and J ends lost 5 bases and 4 bases respectively, with 13 bases between them. CDR3 length: 14 residues. Germline CDR1 MDHEN, CDR2 SYDVKM. This chain's CDR3 is CASSRASRPDTQYF. In DNA, the CDR3 is TGTGCCAGCAGTCGAGCGTCCCGGCCAGATACGCAGTATTTT.

The chain couples TRBV6-6 to TRBJ2-1; D perhaps matches TRBD2 (7 bases). The V end was cut by 7 bases, the J end by 7 bases, with 14 bases between. Germline V gives CDR1 MNHNY, CDR2 SVGAGI (reference sequence). This CDR3 region has 13 residues. CDR3 nucleotide sequence: TGTGCCAGCAAGGGGGGGTCGGGGAATGAGCAGTTCTTC. Translation: CASKGGSGNEQFF.

The chain is built from TRBV30 and TRBJ2-3; 13 bases are a match to TRBD2. The CDR3 loop spans 15 amino acids. From germline, CDR1 is GTSNPN and CDR2 SVGIG (reference sequence). V lost 5 bases and J lost 2; bases outside the gene matches: 4. Here the CDR3 reads CAWRLAGGNTDTQYF. CDR3 coding DNA: TGTGCCTGGCGACTAGCGGGAGGTAACACAGATACGCAGTATTTT.

V is TRBV21-1 and J is TRBJ2-7; the table's D call of TRBD1 was not tested on the DNA. TRBV21-1 is noted as a pseudogene. The CDR3 spans 17 residues. Here the CDR3 DNA reads TGTGCCAGCAGCAAATCAAAGCCGCAGGGGTTTTTAGCCGAGCAGTACTTC. Translation: CASSKSKPQGFLAEQYF.